This T cell receptor (beta chain) was captured in a study of T-cell memory formation after mild COVID-19. Study background: Among the donors, TCR clusters were largely specific to each donor. General study points: CD4+ contracting clones lay mainly in CM and EM, CD8+ ones in EMRA. Clones shrinking between day 15 and 85 showed a balanced CD4/CD8 split, and those that grew later tilted toward CD4+.

This clonotype was observed a few times. The antigen is undetermined. Via MiXCR, TCRdb re-called the 5' RACE reads, giving one row per CDR3 protein. This sample has about 240,000 distinct CDR3 sequences, with around 10% found just once. This CDR3 region has 13 residues. With 7 bases removed from V and 4 bases from J, the gap between germline ends came to 14 bases. Per the germline V gene, CDR1 is SGHRS and CDR2 is YFSETQ. Material: PBMCs or a T cell subset sorted from them (not recorded which). The TCR sequence derives from a man younger than 35 who had mild COVID-19 (a few samples of this study predate the infection). Cell type and time point are not known. The chain combines TRBV5-1 with TRBJ1-1, with D unclear. The CDR3 coding sequence is TGCGCCAGCGGACCGCCGGGTAGCACTGAAGCTTTCTTT. The encoded protein is CASGPPGSTEAFF.